Listed below are T cell receptor beta chains from one sample, sequenced in a study of T cells in localized non-small cell lung cancer. Assay: immunoSEQ multiplex PCR; the TCRdb copy retains only in-frame clones and omits some. The sample consists of nearly 25,000 clones, more than 85% of them appearing once. Here the sequenced sample was peripheral blood, taken before any cancer treatment. These receptors were obtained from a woman aged 35 to 75 with stage I lung adenocarcinoma. CDR3s include the opening cysteine and the closing phenylalanine or tryptophan. Fields, in order: V gene, D gene, clone size, J gene, CDR3 protein, CDR3 DNA. The D gene is left open where the match is weak. Rows give clone size only sometimes, using once, few, many, or a class for an expanded clone.

V gene: TRBV4-1; D gene: .; clone size: .; J gene: TRBJ2-2; CDR3 protein: CASSQGYTGELFF; CDR3 DNA: TGCGCCAGCAGCCAAGGGTACACCGGGGAGCTGTTTTTT
V gene: TRBV7-2; D gene: .; clone size: .; J gene: TRBJ1-5; CDR3 protein: CASSSLNQPQHF; CDR3 DNA: TGTGCCAGCAGCTCTCTAAATCAGCCCCAGCATTTT
V gene: TRBV6-6; D gene: .; clone size: .; J gene: TRBJ2-5; CDR3 protein: CASSYTLTNQETQYF; CDR3 DNA: TGTGCCAGCAGTTATACACTGACAAACCAAGAGACCCAGTACTTC
V gene: TRBV28; D gene: TRBD1; clone size: .; J gene: TRBJ1-1; CDR3 protein: CASSPYGQGNTEAFF; CDR3 DNA: TGTGCCAGCAGTCCTTACGGACAGGGGAACACTGAAGCTTTCTTT
V gene: TRBV5-4; D gene: TRBD1; clone size: .; J gene: TRBJ2-7; CDR3 protein: CASSLRDSLYEQYF; CDR3 DNA: TGTGCCAGCAGCTTACGGGACAGCCTATACGAGCAGTACTTC
V gene: TRBV5-1; D gene: .; clone size: .; J gene: TRBJ2-1; CDR3 protein: CASSWGSSYNEQFF; CDR3 DNA: TGCGCCAGCAGTTGGGGTAGCTCCTACAATGAGCAGTTCTTC
V gene: TRBV9; D gene: .; clone size: .; J gene: TRBJ2-3; CDR3 protein: CASSVAGPGDTQYF; CDR3 DNA: TGTGCCAGCAGCGTAGCAGGGCCGGGGGATACGCAGTATTTT
V gene: TRBV27; D gene: TRBD1; clone size: .; J gene: TRBJ2-7; CDR3 protein: CASSSLGSDRGNYEQYF; CDR3 DNA: TGTGCCAGCAGCTCTCTGGGGAGCGACAGGGGGAACTACGAGCAGTACTTC
V gene: TRBV28; D gene: TRBD1; clone size: .; J gene: TRBJ1-5; CDR3 protein: CASRENRGSTSNQPQHF; CDR3 DNA: TGTGCCAGCAGAGAAAACAGGGGATCTACTAGCAATCAGCCCCAGCATTTT
V gene: TRBV9; D gene: .; clone size: .; J gene: TRBJ2-1; CDR3 protein: CASSDTYNEQFF; CDR3 DNA: TGTGCCAGCAGCGATACCTACAATGAGCAGTTCTTC
V gene: TRBV29-1; D gene: TRBD2; clone size: .; J gene: TRBJ2-1; CDR3 protein: CSSTSGRWHEQFF; CDR3 DNA: TGCAGTAGTACTAGCGGGAGGTGGCATGAGCAGTTCTTC
V gene: TRBV10-1; D gene: .; clone size: once; J gene: TRBJ2-7; CDR3 protein: CDGQEKPSEKEYEQYF; CDR3 DNA: TGCGACGGACAAGAGAAACCTAGCGAAAAGGAGTACGAGCAGTACTTC
V gene: TRBV29-1; D gene: TRBD1; clone size: few; J gene: TRBJ1-2; CDR3 protein: CSVGLRGTGNNYGYTF; CDR3 DNA: TGCAGCGTTGGCTTAAGAGGGACAGGCAATAACTATGGCTACACCTTC
V gene: TRBV30; D gene: .; clone size: .; J gene: TRBJ2-4; CDR3 protein: CAWSVPRRGENNIQYF; CDR3 DNA: TGTGCCTGGAGTGTACCCCGCAGGGGAGAGAATAACATTCAGTACTTC
V gene: TRBV7-8; D gene: .; clone size: .; J gene: TRBJ2-1; CDR3 protein: CASSLVGPEQFF; CDR3 DNA: TGTGCCAGCAGCTTAGTAGGGCCTGAGCAGTTCTTC
V gene: TRBV19; D gene: TRBD2; clone size: .; J gene: TRBJ2-1; CDR3 protein: CASSGSGRYEQFF; CDR3 DNA: TGTGCCAGTAGTGGGAGCGGGAGGTACGAGCAGTTCTTC
V gene: TRBV7-2; D gene: .; clone size: .; J gene: TRBJ2-7; CDR3 protein: CASSLGGPYEQYF; CDR3 DNA: TGTGCCAGCAGCTTAGGAGGGCCCTACGAGCAGTACTTC
V gene: TRBV19; D gene: .; clone size: .; J gene: TRBJ2-2; CDR3 protein: CASSIDPLGGAGELFF; CDR3 DNA: TGTGCCAGTAGTATAGATCCCCTTGGCGGGGCCGGGGAGCTGTTTTTT
V gene: TRBV30; D gene: .; clone size: .; J gene: TRBJ1-2; CDR3 protein: CAWTREPLYGYTF; CDR3 DNA: TGTGCCTGGACCCGGGAACCACTATATGGCTACACCTTC
V gene: TRBV27; D gene: .; clone size: .; J gene: TRBJ2-1; CDR3 protein: CAIPPGGAGEGIHNEQFF; CDR3 DNA: TGTGCCATTCCGCCCGGGGGCGCGGGTGAGGGGATACACAATGAGCAGTTCTTC
V gene: TRBV28; D gene: .; clone size: .; J gene: TRBJ1-2; CDR3 protein: CASSLTRGGHGGYTF; CDR3 DNA: TGTGCCAGCAGTTTGACTCGAGGAGGGCATGGTGGCTACACCTTC
V gene: TRBV7-2; D gene: .; clone size: .; J gene: TRBJ2-7; CDR3 protein: CASSLTSSIPYEQYF; CDR3 DNA: TGTGCCAGCAGCCTGACCTCCAGTATCCCTTACGAGCAGTACTTC
V gene: TRBV27; D gene: .; clone size: .; J gene: TRBJ2-4; CDR3 protein: CASSDSSTKNIQYF; CDR3 DNA: TGTGCCAGCTCGGACAGTTCTACCAAAAACATTCAGTACTTC
V gene: TRBV19; D gene: TRBD1; clone size: .; J gene: TRBJ2-1; CDR3 protein: CASSTSDRYGNEQFF; CDR3 DNA: TGTGCCAGTAGTACTTCGGACAGGTACGGGAATGAGCAGTTCTTC
V gene: TRBV18; D gene: .; clone size: .; J gene: TRBJ1-1; CDR3 protein: CASSPMEDTEAFF; CDR3 DNA: TGTGCCAGCTCACCGATGGAGGACACTGAAGCTTTCTTT
V gene: TRBV7-3; D gene: TRBD2; clone size: .; J gene: TRBJ2-1; CDR3 protein: CASSLQAGDSYNEQFF; CDR3 DNA: TGTGCCAGCAGCTTGCAGGCGGGAGACTCCTACAATGAGCAGTTCTTC
V gene: TRBV6-4; D gene: .; clone size: .; J gene: TRBJ2-3; CDR3 protein: CASSEGRKRTDTQYF; CDR3 DNA: TGTGCCAGCAGTGAGGGGCGGAAACGCACAGATACGCAGTATTTT
V gene: TRBV5-4; D gene: TRBD1; clone size: once; J gene: TRBJ1-1; CDR3 protein: CASSLGTGLNTEAFF; CDR3 DNA: TGTGCCAGCAGCTTGGGGACAGGGCTTAACACTGAAGCTTTCTTT
V gene: TRBV5-6; D gene: .; clone size: .; J gene: TRBJ2-3; CDR3 protein: CASSLAGAPTNTQYF; CDR3 DNA: TGTGCCAGCAGCCTGGCGGGGGCGCCAACAAATACGCAGTATTTT
V gene: TRBV9; D gene: TRBD2; clone size: .; J gene: TRBJ2-1; CDR3 protein: CASSVVAGSYNEQFF; CDR3 DNA: TGTGCCAGCAGCGTAGTAGCGGGGTCGTACAATGAGCAGTTCTTC
V gene: TRBV11-2; D gene: .; clone size: .; J gene: TRBJ2-4; CDR3 protein: CASSLQPGGPKNIQYF; CDR3 DNA: TGTGCCAGCAGCTTACAACCAGGGGGGCCCAAAAACATTCAGTACTTC
V gene: TRBV5-1; D gene: TRBD1; clone size: .; J gene: TRBJ1-2; CDR3 protein: CASSTGDHGYTF; CDR3 DNA: TGCGCCAGCAGTACAGGGGACCATGGCTACACCTTC
V gene: TRBV25-1; D gene: TRBD1; clone size: .; J gene: TRBJ2-7; CDR3 protein: CASSPTGGRAEQYF; CDR3 DNA: TGTGCCAGCAGTCCGACAGGGGGACGGGCCGAGCAGTACTTC
V gene: TRBV2; D gene: .; clone size: .; J gene: TRBJ2-7; CDR3 protein: CASSGGPGKQYF; CDR3 DNA: TGTGCCAGCAGTGGGGGGCCAGGAAAGCAGTACTTC
V gene: TRBV10-3; D gene: TRBD1; clone size: .; J gene: TRBJ2-3; CDR3 protein: CAIKAQTGGPTDTQYF; CDR3 DNA: TGTGCCATCAAGGCACAAACAGGGGGCCCCACAGATACGCAGTATTTT
V gene: TRBV5-4; D gene: .; clone size: once; J gene: TRBJ2-3; CDR3 protein: CALARGWKDTDTQYF; CDR3 DNA: TGTGCCTTAGCACGTGGGTGGAAAGACACAGATACGCAGTATTTT
V gene: TRBV5-6; D gene: .; clone size: .; J gene: TRBJ1-2; CDR3 protein: CASSLRGDSYGYTF; CDR3 DNA: TGTGCCAGCAGCTTGCGGGGGGACTCATATGGCTACACCTTC
V gene: TRBV7-9; D gene: .; clone size: .; J gene: TRBJ2-7; CDR3 protein: CASSLVGYEQYF; CDR3 DNA: TGTGCCAGCAGCTTAGTCGGATACGAGCAGTACTTC
V gene: TRBV7-9; D gene: .; clone size: .; J gene: TRBJ1-2; CDR3 protein: CASSPTEFNYGYTF; CDR3 DNA: TGTGCCAGCAGCCCGACAGAGTTTAACTATGGCTACACCTTC
V gene: TRBV19; D gene: .; clone size: .; J gene: TRBJ1-4; CDR3 protein: CASSWSQGNEKLFF; CDR3 DNA: TGTGCCAGTAGTTGGAGTCAGGGGAATGAAAAACTGTTTTTT
V gene: TRBV18; D gene: .; clone size: .; J gene: TRBJ2-3; CDR3 protein: CASSPLRADTQYF; CDR3 DNA: TGTGCCAGCTCACCACTTAGGGCAGATACGCAGTATTTT
V gene: TRBV5-1; D gene: .; clone size: .; J gene: TRBJ1-2; CDR3 protein: CASSWATGDYGYTF; CDR3 DNA: TGCGCCAGCAGCTGGGCGACGGGGGACTATGGCTACACCTTC
V gene: TRBV7-9; D gene: .; clone size: .; J gene: TRBJ1-5; CDR3 protein: CASSSTGAGDQPQHF; CDR3 DNA: TGTGCCAGCAGCTCAACTGGGGCAGGGGATCAGCCCCAGCATTTT
V gene: TRBV11-2; D gene: TRBD2; clone size: .; J gene: TRBJ2-1; CDR3 protein: CASAAGGSGEQFF; CDR3 DNA: TGTGCCAGCGCCGCGGGAGGGTCCGGTGAGCAGTTCTTC
V gene: TRBV7-8; D gene: .; clone size: once; J gene: TRBJ2-7; CDR3 protein: CASSLLIGQGVREQYF; CDR3 DNA: TGTGCCAGCAGCTTATTAATTGGCCAGGGAGTCCGCGAGCAGTACTTC
V gene: TRBV27; D gene: TRBD1; clone size: .; J gene: TRBJ1-4; CDR3 protein: CASTSAGTALEKLFF; CDR3 DNA: TGTGCCAGCACTTCTGCCGGGACAGCACTTGAAAAACTGTTTTTT
V gene: TRBV28; D gene: .; clone size: .; J gene: TRBJ2-5; CDR3 protein: CASRPTGGETQYF; CDR3 DNA: TGTGCCAGCAGACCAACAGGAGGAGAGACCCAGTACTTC
V gene: TRBV6-1; D gene: .; clone size: .; J gene: TRBJ1-3; CDR3 protein: CASRDQGLSGNTIYF; CDR3 DNA: TGTGCCAGCAGGGATCAGGGACTCTCTGGAAACACCATATATTTT